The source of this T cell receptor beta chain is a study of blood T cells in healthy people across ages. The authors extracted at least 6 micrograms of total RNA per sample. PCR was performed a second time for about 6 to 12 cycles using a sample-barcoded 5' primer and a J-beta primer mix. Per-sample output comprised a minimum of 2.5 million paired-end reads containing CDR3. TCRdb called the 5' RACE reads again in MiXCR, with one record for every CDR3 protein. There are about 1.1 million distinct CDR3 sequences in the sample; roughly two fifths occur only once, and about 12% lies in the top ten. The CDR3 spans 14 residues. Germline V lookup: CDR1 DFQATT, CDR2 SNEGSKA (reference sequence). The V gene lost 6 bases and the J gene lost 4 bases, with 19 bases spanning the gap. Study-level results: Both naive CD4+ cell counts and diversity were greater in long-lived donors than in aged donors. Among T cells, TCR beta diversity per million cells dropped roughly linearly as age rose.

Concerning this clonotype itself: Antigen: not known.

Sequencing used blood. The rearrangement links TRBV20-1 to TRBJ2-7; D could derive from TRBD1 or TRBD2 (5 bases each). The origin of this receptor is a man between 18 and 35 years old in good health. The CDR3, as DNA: TGCAGTGCCAGAAATCCGGGGCGTGAGTACGAGCAGTACTTC. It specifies CSARNPGREYEQYF.